The 10 T cell receptor beta chains given below trace back to one sample, sequenced in a study of T cell responses to AZD1222 COVID-19 vaccine (dated by TCRdb to the early 2020s). Read against the paper, the sample's time point label means: baseline before first vaccination. Library preparation employed the immunoSEQ multiplex PCR assay. This immuneACCESS table, as held by TCRdb, lists in-frame sequences with V and J called but not all clones. Of the missing ones, under half trace to an unresolved V gene in checked studies; the others have no known cause. This sample has 120,000 or so clones in its table, and about nine tenths of those were observed once. In total, the top ten clones hold over 6.5% of the sample. The sequencing used peripheral blood, collected on day 0 of AZD1222 vaccination. These TCRs come from an adult in good health.

This clone was seen just once. The chain links TRBV29-1 to TRBJ2-5, with a weak D call TRBD1 (6 bases). The CDR3 sequence is 12 residues long. The V end was cut by 8 bases, the J end by 7 bases, with 17 bases between. The germline CDR1 and CDR2 sequences are SQVTM and ANQGSEA. CDR3 residues: CSFRQARGTQYF. CDR3 bases: TGCAGCTTTAGACAGGCCAGAGGGACCCAGTACTTC.

The rearrangement uses TRBV7-8 and TRBJ1-1; D not resolved. The V end was cut by 5 bases, the J end by 0 bases, with 7 bases between. This CDR3 comprises 13 residues. Per the germline V gene, CDR1 is SGHVS and CDR2 is FQNEAQ. CDR3 coding DNA: TGTGCCAGCAGCCCTTCCATGAACACTGAAGCTTTCTTT. This codes for CASSPSMNTEAFF.

The chain carries TRBV9 and TRBJ2-5; D not resolved. From germline, CDR1 is SGDLS and CDR2 YYNGEE. The CDR3 covers 12 residues. The V end was cut by 1 base, the J end by 5 bases, with 6 bases between. CDR3 loop: CASSVFGETQYF. The CDR3 DNA reads TGTGCCAGCAGCGTATTCGGGGAGACCCAGTACTTC.

The CDR3 DNA reads as TGTGCCAGTAGCCTGGACAGGGGGCGAGAGACCCAGTACTTC. Amino acid sequence: CASSLDRGRETQYF. The chain recombines TRBV19 with TRBJ2-5; TRBD1 agrees at 11 bases. The CDR3 contains 14 residues. After removal of 6 bases from V and 4 bases from J, the junction contained 4 bases not matched to a gene. CDR1 and CDR2 from the germline V gene are LNHDA and SQIVND (reference sequence).

J is TRBJ1-4 and V is TRBV7-2; 9 bases match TRBD1. Germline values: CDR1 SGHTA, CDR2 FQGNSA. The trim removed 5 bases at V and 6 bases at J, leaving 4 bases unmatched. The CDR3 extends over 14 amino acids. CDR3 loop: CASSPGQGYEKLFF. CDR3 sequence (DNA): TGTGCCAGCAGCCCGGGACAGGGTTATGAAAAACTGTTTTTT.

V gene TRBV4-1 combines with J gene TRBJ1-1; 7 bases line up with TRBD1. CDR1 is MGHRA and CDR2 is YSYEKL in the germline V gene. Trimming at V came to 4 bases and at J to 5 bases, leaving 10 bases not matched to a gene. This CDR3 comprises 15 residues. DNA for the CDR3: TGCGCCAGCAGCCCGGCGGACAGGATTGAGACTGAAGCTTTCTTT. Translated, it gives CASSPADRIETEAFF.

The chain uses TRBV2 and TRBJ2-5; D call uncertain. The germline gives CDR1 SNHLY, CDR2 FYNNEI. V was clipped by 3 bases and J by 5 bases, with 16 bases between them. This CDR3 has 15 amino acids. This CDR3 is CASSETLRAGETQYF. The CDR3 bases are TGTGCCAGCAGTGAGACGTTACGGGCCGGGGAGACCCAGTACTTC. The full variable domain, in which reference TRBV2 and TRBJ2-5 provide the parts outside the CDR3, is EPEVTQTPSHQVTQMGQEVILRCVPISNHLYFYWYRQILGQKVEFLVSFYNNEISEKSEIFDDQFSVERPDGSNFTLKIRSTKLEDSAMYFCASSETLRAGETQYFGPGTRLLVL.

This sequence joins TRBV19 and TRBJ1-1; 9 bases match TRBD1. With V trimmed by 6 bases and J by 5 bases, 10 bases remained unmatched. CDR1 LNHDA and CDR2 SQIVND come from the germline V gene (reference sequence). The CDR3 runs to 15 residues. CDR3 protein: CASREQGAKVTEAFF. As DNA, the CDR3 is TGTGCCAGTAGGGAACAGGGGGCGAAGGTGACTGAAGCTTTCTTT.

The V call is TRBV19, the J call TRBJ2-7; 11 bases fit TRBD1. V dropped 6 bases and J dropped 1; count of bases not matched to a gene: 5. CDR1 and CDR2 from the germline V gene are LNHDA and SQIVND (reference sequence). There are 15 residues in the CDR3. The CDR3 protein is CASRPGTGGSYEQYF. DNA of the CDR3: TGTGCCAGTAGGCCTGGGACAGGGGGGTCCTACGAGCAGTACTTC.

In its sample, this clone was seen a few times. This chain uses TRBV5-1 with TRBJ1-3; weak D call: TRBD1 (5 bases). Trimming took off 0 bases at V and 2 bases at J, with 9 bases between the two ends. Germline assignment: CDR1 SGHRS and CDR2 YFSETQ. This CDR3 is built from 15 residues. The CDR3 loop reads CASSLGTHTGNTIYF. The CDR3, as DNA: TGCGCCAGCAGCTTGGGGACACATACTGGAAACACCATATATTTT.